Following are 12 T cell receptor beta chains from one sample sequenced in a study of OX40 agonist ivuxolimab in advanced cancers. Only in-frame clones appear in the TCRdb table, and some are missing; sequencing was by immunoSEQ multiplex PCR. The sample includes 30,000 to 40,000 clones, approximately 89% of them seen just once. Sequenced material: CD4+ or CD8+ T cells sorted from blood, taken in a trial of the OX40 agonist ivuxolimab. These receptors all stem from an adult with an advanced solid tumor such as melanoma, head and neck, liver or kidney cancer.

This rearrangement joins TRBV27 to TRBJ2-1; no definite D call. Trimming cost V 3 bases and J 0 bases, with 12 bases left between them. This CDR3 comprises 16 residues. CDR1 is MNHEY, CDR2 SMNVEV, per germline (reference sequence). The CDR3 region is CASSFLPGSSYNEQFF. The CDR3 DNA reads as TGTGCCAGCAGTTTCCTCCCAGGAAGCTCCTACAATGAGCAGTTCTTC.

The chain joins TRBV19 to TRBJ2-2; possible D gene TRBD2, 5 bases. The CDR3 contains 12 residues. Trimming took 5 bases from V and 6 from J, leaving 7 bases between them. Germline CDR1 reads LNHDA; CDR2 reads SQIVND (reference sequence). The CDR3 here is CASSLGAGELFF. CDR3 DNA: TGTGCCAGTAGTCTCGGGGCCGGGGAGCTGTTTTTT.

The chain links TRBV5-1 to TRBJ2-1, with 10 bases fitting TRBD1. Trimming removed 3 bases from V and 2 bases from J; junction bases left unmatched: 5. The germline CDR1 and CDR2 sequences are SGHRS and YFSETQ. The CDR3 consists of 16 residues. The CDR3 protein is CASSSGDRGPYNEQFF. The CDR3 DNA follows: TGCGCCAGCAGCTCAGGTGACAGGGGGCCCTACAATGAGCAGTTCTTC.

The chain has TRBV27 and TRBJ2-7; D may correspond to TRBD1 or TRBD2 (6 bases each). This CDR3 contains 14 residues. CDR1 and CDR2 (germline): MNHEY, SMNVEV (reference sequence). The V and J ends lost 0 bases and 5 bases respectively, with 11 bases between them. This CDR3 reads CASSLSWGANEQYF. The CDR3 DNA is TGTGCCAGCAGTTTATCGTGGGGGGCTAACGAGCAGTACTTC.

This chain joins TRBV10-1 and TRBJ2-2; 8 bases map to TRBD1. The V gene end was trimmed by 6 bases and the J gene end by 1 base; junction bases not matched to a gene: 4. This CDR3 contains 15 residues. Per germline, CDR1 WNHNN and CDR2 SYGVQD (reference sequence). CDR3 DNA sequence: TGCGCCAGCAGATCCGGGACAGGGAACACCGGGGAGCTGTTTTTT. Its translation: CASRSGTGNTGELFF.

The J gene is TRBJ2-1, the V gene TRBV6-5; TRBD1 agrees at 9 bases. Trimming removed 7 bases from V and 8 bases from J; junction bases left unmatched: 12. The CDR3 is 15 amino acids. Germline V gene lookup returns CDR1 MNHEY and CDR2 SVGAGI. CDR3 nucleotide sequence: TGTGCCAGCACCAGCCCCGGGACAGGGTTACATGAGCAGTTCTTC. This encodes CASTSPGTGLHEQFF.

This clone turned up a few times. The rearrangement joins TRBV5-1 to TRBJ2-7; weak D call: TRBD2 (6 bases). The CDR3 runs 11 residues. Germline CDR1 and CDR2: SGHRS and YFSETQ. V was trimmed by 5 bases and J by 6 bases, leaving 9 bases between them. The CDR3 loop is CASRSGGEQYF. DNA for the CDR3: TGCGCCAGCAGGTCCGGGGGCGAGCAGTACTTC.

This chain connects TRBV5-4 to TRBJ2-4, with D unclear. V dropped 1 base and J dropped 6 bases, with 11 bases sitting between them. The CDR3 runs to 14 residues. Germline values: CDR1 SGHNT, CDR2 YYREEE (reference sequence). CDR3 sequence (DNA): TGTGCCAGCAGCTTGAAGGGCGCGACAAACATTCAGTACTTC. Protein: CASSLKGATNIQYF.

This rearrangement joins TRBV19 to TRBJ2-7; TRBD1 matches at 9 bases. CDR1 and CDR2 (germline): LNHDA, SQIVND (reference sequence). V was pared by 4 bases and J by 3 bases, with 7 bases of the junction left unmatched. This CDR3 is 15 amino acids long. Here the CDR3 reads CASSTGTGFSYEQYF. The DNA of the CDR3 is TGTGCCAGTAGTACCGGGACAGGGTTTAGCTACGAGCAGTACTTC.

The genes are TRBV4-1 and TRBJ2-1; D perhaps matches TRBD2 (6 bases). Germline CDR1 MGHRA, CDR2 YSYEKL. This CDR3 spans 16 amino acids. V lost 1 base to trimming and J lost 0 bases, with 10 bases between them. DNA for the CDR3: TGCGCCAGCAGCCAAGGGGACGGGAGCTCCTACAATGAGCAGTTCTTC. This sequence encodes CASSQGDGSSYNEQFF.

The J gene is TRBJ1-3, the V gene TRBV2, with no clear D. Germline V gene data show CDR1 as SNHLY and CDR2 as FYNNEI. There are 15 residues in the CDR3. V was cut by 3 bases and J by 0 bases, with 9 bases left in between. CDR3 bases: TGTGCCAGCAGTGATGGACTCCCCTCTGGAAACACCATATATTTT. It encodes CASSDGLPSGNTIYF.

V gene TRBV27 combines with J gene TRBJ2-7; no reliable D call. The length of the CDR3 is 14 residues. With 6 bases removed from V and 2 bases from J, the gap between germline ends came to 14 bases. Germline values: CDR1 MNHEY, CDR2 SMNVEV (reference sequence). The CDR3 region is CASRKAASTYEQYF. The DNA of the CDR3 is TGTGCCAGCAGGAAGGCGGCCTCCACCTACGAGCAGTACTTC.